These T cell receptor beta chains were read from a single sample in a study of blood T cell repertoires in COVID-19. The protocol was immunoSEQ multiplex PCR, while the TCRdb copy is restricted to in-frame clones and leaves out a portion. The table records some 150,000 clones, around nine tenths of them present only once. Sequenced: peripheral blood. These receptors all come from a woman aged 50 to 60 with active or convalescent COVID-19. The CDR3 runs from the conserved cysteine through the conserved F or W. D genes are given only for firm matches. Clone size, where shown, is once, few, many, or a class for clones that have expanded.

CASSPQGGYGYTF TGTGCCAGCAGCCCACAGGGCGGCTATGGCTACACCTTC TRBJ1-2 . . TRBV7-3
CASSLVGEVSGELFF TGCGCCAGCAGCTTGGTTGGGGAGGTGAGCGGGGAGCTGTTTTTT TRBJ2-2 . . TRBV5-1
CASSPDSANEKLFF TGTGCCAGCAGCCCGGACAGTGCTAATGAAAAACTGTTTTTT TRBJ1-4 . . TRBV4-2
CASSTNYQGTGNTIYF TGCGCCAGCAGCACAAATTACCAGGGGACTGGAAACACCATATATTTT TRBJ1-3 . . TRBV5-1
CASSLSGSGANVLTF TGCGCCAGCAGCCTCTCGGGCTCTGGGGCCAACGTCCTGACTTTC TRBJ2-6 . . TRBV4-3
CASRTGTGSRYTF TGTGCCAGCAGAACCGGGACAGGGTCTCGCTACACCTTC TRBJ1-2 . TRBD1 TRBV7-9
CAARPGEEYTIYF TGTGCCGCACGGCCGGGGGAGGAGTACACCATATATTTT TRBJ1-3 . . TRBV6-6
CASSPITLQGEQYF TGTGCCAGCAGCCCCATCACTTTACAGGGCGAGCAGTACTTC TRBJ2-7 . . TRBV6-2/TRBV6-3
CASSQVPGAGITDTQYF TGCGCCAGCAGCCAAGTCCCGGGTGCGGGGATCACAGATACGCAGTATTTT TRBJ2-3 . . TRBV4-3
CASSETGGGQPQHF TGTGCCAGCAGCGAGACAGGGGGCGGACAGCCCCAGCATTTT TRBJ1-5 . TRBD1 TRBV9
CASSFPGASGNNEQFF TGTGCCAGCAGCTTCCCTGGGGCTAGCGGAAACAATGAGCAGTTCTTC TRBJ2-1 . TRBD2 TRBV7-2
CASSLAGLAGEETQYF TGTGCCAGCAGCTTAGCCGGACTAGCGGGGGAGGAGACCCAGTACTTC TRBJ2-5 . TRBD2 TRBV7-2
CASSMGRGGYEQYF TGTGCCAGTAGTATGGGAAGGGGGGGCTACGAGCAGTACTTC TRBJ2-7 . . TRBV19
CASSIERFDRGYEKLFF TGTGCCAGTAGTATAGAGCGTTTCGACAGAGGATATGAAAAACTGTTTTTT TRBJ1-4 . . TRBV19
CASSMGLADEQYF TGCGCCAGCAGCATGGGACTAGCAGACGAGCAGTACTTC TRBJ2-7 . TRBD2 TRBV4-3
CASSLPRGVGDQPQHF TGTGCCAGCAGCTTACCCAGGGGGGTAGGGGATCAGCCCCAGCATTTT TRBJ1-5 once TRBD1 TRBV7-3
CASSSFTGDYEQYF TGTGCCAGCAGCTCTTTTACAGGGGACTACGAGCAGTACTTC TRBJ2-7 . TRBD1 TRBV11-2
CASRPQGANTGELFF TGTGCCAGCAGGCCACAGGGGGCGAACACCGGGGAGCTGTTTTTT TRBJ2-2 . TRBD1 TRBV7-2
CASSQDGTGYNEQFF TGCGCCAGCAGCCAAGATGGGACAGGCTACAATGAGCAGTTCTTC TRBJ2-1 . TRBD1 TRBV4-3
CASSWDREQPQHF TGTGCCAGCAGTTGGGACAGGGAGCAGCCCCAGCATTTT TRBJ1-5 once TRBD1 TRBV6-5
CASSPLGTVSYEQYF TGTGCCAGCAGCCCGTTAGGGACAGTCTCCTACGAGCAGTACTTC TRBJ2-7 . TRBD1 TRBV14
CAWSAGQARLEKLFF TGTGCCTGGAGTGCAGGACAGGCCAGGCTGGAAAAACTGTTTTTT TRBJ1-4 few TRBD1 TRBV30
CASSLQGYEQYF TGTGCCAGTAGTTTACAGGGGTACGAGCAGTACTTC TRBJ2-7 . TRBD1 TRBV19
CASTHSGKGETQYF TGTGCCAGTACACATAGCGGGAAGGGAGAGACCCAGTACTTC TRBJ2-5 . TRBD2 TRBV19
CASDQGNTEAFF TGTGCTAGTGACCAGGGGAACACTGAAGCTTTCTTT TRBJ1-1 . . TRBV12-5
CASSPGSGGAKNIQYF TGCGCCAGCAGCCCCGGTAGCGGTGGAGCCAAAAACATTCAGTACTTC TRBJ2-4 . . TRBV4-1
CASSRRVRETQYF TGTGCCAGCAGCCGACGTGTCAGGGAGACCCAGTACTTC TRBJ2-5 . . TRBV7-2
CASNSGPVAEKLFF TGTGCCAGCAATAGTGGGCCAGTGGCGGAAAAACTGTTTTTT TRBJ1-4 . . TRBV2
CASSSLISYEQYF TGTGCCAGCAGTTCGCTAATCTCCTACGAGCAGTACTTC TRBJ2-7 few . TRBV12-3/TRBV12-4
CASSLSAGGLNTGELFF TGTGCCAGCAGTTTATCGGCAGGGGGCCTGAACACCGGGGAGCTGTTTTTT TRBJ2-2 . TRBD1 TRBV27
CAWAGLAGRGDEQFF TGTGCCTGGGCCGGACTAGCGGGAAGGGGGGATGAGCAGTTCTTC TRBJ2-1 . TRBD2 TRBV30
CASSSRTSAREQYF TGTGCCAGCAGTTCTAGGACTAGCGCCCGGGAGCAGTACTTC TRBJ2-7 . TRBD2 TRBV28
CASSRQGIVSGELFF TGTGCCAGCAGCAGACAGGGGATCGTCTCCGGGGAGCTGTTTTTT TRBJ2-2 . TRBD1 TRBV5-4
CASSLQRGGSSYEQYF TGCGCCAGCAGCTTGCAAAGGGGGGGGAGCTCCTACGAGCAGTACTTC TRBJ2-7 . . TRBV5-1
CASSPEGAGYRKLFF TGTGCCAGCAGCCCCGAAGGGGCAGGATATCGGAAACTGTTTTTT TRBJ1-4 . . TRBV9
CASSFSKGADGYTF TGTGCCAGCAGCTTTTCCAAGGGGGCTGATGGCTACACCTTC TRBJ1-2 . TRBD1 TRBV7-9
CASSQVGQSYYGYTF TGCGCCAGCAGCCAAGTGGGACAGTCCTATTATGGCTACACCTTC TRBJ1-2 . TRBD1 TRBV4-3
CASSQEAGPYEQYF TGCGCCAGCAGCCAAGAAGCGGGCCCCTACGAGCAGTACTTC TRBJ2-7 . . TRBV4-1
CASSLAGGSLAKNIQYF TGTGCCAGCAGCTTGGCCGGCGGCAGCCTAGCCAAAAACATTCAGTACTTC TRBJ2-4 few . TRBV5-4
CATSRGGGYGYTF TGTGCCACCAGCAGAGGGGGAGGCTATGGCTACACCTTC TRBJ1-2 once . TRBV15
CASKITGEAYGYTF TGTGCCAGCAAGATAACAGGGGAAGCCTATGGCTACACCTTC TRBJ1-2 few TRBD1 TRBV2
CASSDQGGLNQPQHF TGTGCCAGCAGTGATCAGGGGGGCCTCAATCAGCCCCAGCATTTT TRBJ1-5 . TRBD1 TRBV2